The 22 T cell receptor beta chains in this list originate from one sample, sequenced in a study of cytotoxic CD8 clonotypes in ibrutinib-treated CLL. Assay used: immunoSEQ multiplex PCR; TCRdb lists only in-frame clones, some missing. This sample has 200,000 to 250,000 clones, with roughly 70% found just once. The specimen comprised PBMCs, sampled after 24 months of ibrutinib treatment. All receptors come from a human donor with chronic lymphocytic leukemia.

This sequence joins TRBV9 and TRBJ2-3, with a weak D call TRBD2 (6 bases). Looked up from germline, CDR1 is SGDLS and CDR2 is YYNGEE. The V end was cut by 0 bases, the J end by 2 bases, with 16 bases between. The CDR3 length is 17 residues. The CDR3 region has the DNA TGTGCCAGCAGCGTAGGTATGGCTCCGGGGGTCACAGATACGCAGTATTTT. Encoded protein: CASSVGMAPGVTDTQYF.

The CDR3 here is CASSPRAREQYF. DNA for the CDR3: TGTGCCAGCAGCCCCCGGGCACGCGAGCAGTACTTC. The chain joins TRBV28 to TRBJ2-7; the D is unclear. Germline CDR1 reads MDHEN; CDR2 reads SYDVKM. This CDR3 contains 12 residues. Trimming left V 6 bases short and J 6 bases short, with 12 bases between.

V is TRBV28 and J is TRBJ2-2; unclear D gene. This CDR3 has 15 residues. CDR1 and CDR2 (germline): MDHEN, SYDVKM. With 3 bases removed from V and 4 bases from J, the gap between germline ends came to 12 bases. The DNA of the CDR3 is TGTGCCAGCAGTTTGGGCGGAGCAGGCACCGGGGAGCTGTTTTTT. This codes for CASSLGGAGTGELFF.

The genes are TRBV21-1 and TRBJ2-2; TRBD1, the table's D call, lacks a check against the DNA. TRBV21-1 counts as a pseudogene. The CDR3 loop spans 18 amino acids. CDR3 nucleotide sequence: TGTGCCAGCAGCCTATTTTCCTTCCGGGACAGAACCACCGGGGAGCTGTTTTTT. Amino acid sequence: CASSLFSFRDRTTGELFF.

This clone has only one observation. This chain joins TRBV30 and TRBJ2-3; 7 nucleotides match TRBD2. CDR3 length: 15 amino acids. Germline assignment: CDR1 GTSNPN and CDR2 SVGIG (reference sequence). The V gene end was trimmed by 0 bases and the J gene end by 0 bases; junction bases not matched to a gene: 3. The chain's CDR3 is CAWSVLARSTDTQYF. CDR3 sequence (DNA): TGTGCCTGGAGTGTACTAGCGCGGAGCACAGATACGCAGTATTTT.

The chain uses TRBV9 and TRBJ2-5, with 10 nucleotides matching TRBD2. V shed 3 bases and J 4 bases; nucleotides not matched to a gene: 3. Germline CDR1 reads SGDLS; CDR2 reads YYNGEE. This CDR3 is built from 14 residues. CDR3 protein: CASSASGSTETQYF. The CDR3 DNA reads TGTGCCAGCAGCGCTAGCGGGAGTACAGAGACCCAGTACTTC.

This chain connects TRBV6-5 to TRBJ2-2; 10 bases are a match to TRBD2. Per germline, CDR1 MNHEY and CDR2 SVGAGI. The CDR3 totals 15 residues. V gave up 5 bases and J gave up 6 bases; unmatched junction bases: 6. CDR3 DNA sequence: TGTGCCAGCAGTCCGGGACTAGCGAGGGCCGGGGAGCTGTTTTTT. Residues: CASSPGLARAGELFF.

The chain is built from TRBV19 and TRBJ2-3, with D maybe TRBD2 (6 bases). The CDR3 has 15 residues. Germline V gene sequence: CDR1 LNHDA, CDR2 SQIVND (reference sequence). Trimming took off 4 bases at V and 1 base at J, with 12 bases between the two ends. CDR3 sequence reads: CASSKWGERTDTQYF. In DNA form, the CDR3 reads TGTGCCAGTAGTAAATGGGGGGAGCGCACAGATACGCAGTATTTT.

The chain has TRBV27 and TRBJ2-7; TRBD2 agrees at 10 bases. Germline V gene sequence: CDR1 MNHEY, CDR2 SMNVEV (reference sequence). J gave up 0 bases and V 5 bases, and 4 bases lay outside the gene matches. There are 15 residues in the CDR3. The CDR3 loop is CASSILAGSSYEQYF. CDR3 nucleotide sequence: TGTGCCAGCAGTATACTAGCGGGGAGCTCCTACGAGCAGTACTTC.

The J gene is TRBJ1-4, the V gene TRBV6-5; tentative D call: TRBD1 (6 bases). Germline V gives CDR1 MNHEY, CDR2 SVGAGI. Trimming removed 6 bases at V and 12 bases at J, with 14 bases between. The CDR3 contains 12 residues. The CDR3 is CASSQLGGELFF. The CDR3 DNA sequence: TGTGCCAGCAGCCAACTAGGGGGGGAACTGTTTTTT.

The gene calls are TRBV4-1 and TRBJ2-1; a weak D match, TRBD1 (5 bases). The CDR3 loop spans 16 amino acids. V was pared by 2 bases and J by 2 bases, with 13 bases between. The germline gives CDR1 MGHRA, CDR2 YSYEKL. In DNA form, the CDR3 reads TGCGCCAGCAGCCAAAAGGGGCCGGAGACCTACAATGAGCAGTTCTTC. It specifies CASSQKGPETYNEQFF.

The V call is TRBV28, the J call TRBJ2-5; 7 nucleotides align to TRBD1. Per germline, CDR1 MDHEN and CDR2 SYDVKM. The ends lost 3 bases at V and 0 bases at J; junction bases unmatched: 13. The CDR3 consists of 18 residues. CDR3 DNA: TGTGCCAGCAGTTTCCCAGCAACGACAGGGAAAAACCAAGAGACCCAGTACTTC. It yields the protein CASSFPATTGKNQETQYF.

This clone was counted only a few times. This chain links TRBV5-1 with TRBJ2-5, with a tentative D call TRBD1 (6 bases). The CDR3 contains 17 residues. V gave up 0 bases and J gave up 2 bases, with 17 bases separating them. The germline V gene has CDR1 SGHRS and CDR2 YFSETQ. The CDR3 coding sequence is TGCGCCAGCAGCTTGGGGTGGACAGCCGATGGTCAAGAGACCCAGTACTTC. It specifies CASSLGWTADGQETQYF.

The CDR3 is CSVAHRDRGVSTEAFF. The CDR3 DNA reads as TGCAGCGTTGCCCACCGGGACAGGGGTGTTAGTACTGAAGCTTTCTTT. The V and J genes are TRBV29-1 and TRBJ1-1, with 10 bases lining up with TRBD1. The CDR3 runs 16 residues. V lost 4 bases and J lost 5; bases outside the gene matches: 13. Germline V gene data show CDR1 as SQVTM and CDR2 as ANQGSEA.

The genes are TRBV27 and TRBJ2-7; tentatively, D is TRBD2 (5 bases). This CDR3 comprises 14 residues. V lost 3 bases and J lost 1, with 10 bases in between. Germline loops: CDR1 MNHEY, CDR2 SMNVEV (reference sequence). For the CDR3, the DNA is TGTGCCAGCAGTTTGTCGGGGTGGTCCTACGAGCAGTACTTC. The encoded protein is CASSLSGWSYEQYF.

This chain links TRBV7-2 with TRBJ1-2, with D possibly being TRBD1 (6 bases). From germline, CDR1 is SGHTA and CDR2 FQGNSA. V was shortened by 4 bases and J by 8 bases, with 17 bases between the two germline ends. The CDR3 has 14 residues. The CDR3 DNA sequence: TGTGCCAGCAGCTCCCCCGGTCGGGGGCGAGGCTACACCTTC. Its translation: CASSSPGRGRGYTF.

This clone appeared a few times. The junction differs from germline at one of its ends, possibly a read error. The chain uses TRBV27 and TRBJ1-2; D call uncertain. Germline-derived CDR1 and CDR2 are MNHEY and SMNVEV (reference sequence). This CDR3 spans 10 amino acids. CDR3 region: CASKGNQWAF. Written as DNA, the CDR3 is TGTGCCAGCAAGGGCAACCAGTGGGCCTTC.

The CDR3 DNA follows: TGTGCCAGCATGGCTTACGAGCAGTACTTC. Its protein product is CASMAYEQYF. The gene calls are TRBV2 and TRBJ2-7; D is unresolved. Trimming removed 7 bases at V and 4 bases at J, with 5 bases between. This CDR3 is 10 amino acids long. Germline-derived CDR1 and CDR2 are SNHLY and FYNNEI.

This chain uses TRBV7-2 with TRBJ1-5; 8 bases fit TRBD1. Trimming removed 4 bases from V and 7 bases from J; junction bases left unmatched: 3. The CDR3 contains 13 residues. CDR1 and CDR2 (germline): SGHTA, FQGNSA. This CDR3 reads CASSSQGEQPQHF. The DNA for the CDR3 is TGTGCCAGCAGCTCACAGGGGGAGCAGCCCCAGCATTTT.

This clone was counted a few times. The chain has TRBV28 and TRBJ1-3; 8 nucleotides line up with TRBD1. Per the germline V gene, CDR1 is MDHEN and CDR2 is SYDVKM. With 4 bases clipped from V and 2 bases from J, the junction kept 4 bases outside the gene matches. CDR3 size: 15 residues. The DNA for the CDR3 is TGTGCCAGCAGTTCGCCACAGGGGGCTGGAAACACCATATATTTT. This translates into CASSSPQGAGNTIYF.

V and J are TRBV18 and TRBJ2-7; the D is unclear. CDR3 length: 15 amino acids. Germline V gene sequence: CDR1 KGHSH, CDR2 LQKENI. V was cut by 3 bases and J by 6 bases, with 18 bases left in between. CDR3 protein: CASSPNLDGTTEQYF. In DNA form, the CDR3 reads TGTGCCAGCTCACCGAACTTGGACGGCACCACCGAGCAGTACTTC.

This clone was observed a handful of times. The CDR3: CASTLRHTYEQYF. CDR3 nucleotides: TGTGCCAGCACCCTTAGGCACACCTACGAGCAGTACTTC. The rearrangement joins TRBV28 to TRBJ2-7, with no clear D. Germline CDR1 and CDR2: MDHEN and SYDVKM. V dropped 7 bases and J dropped 2 bases, with 12 bases sitting between them. The CDR3 extends over 13 amino acids.